One and the same sample provided the 27 T cell receptor beta chains below, sequenced in a study of CXCR3-negative and CXCR3-positive naive CD8 T cells. General study findings and limits: CXCR3-positive naive cells had TRB CDR3s that were more hydrophobic than CXCR3-negative naive cells had.

With UMI labels, 5' RACE was used to prepare the TRB cDNA libraries. After re-calling the 5' RACE reads, TCRdb lists one entry per CDR3 protein, DNA absent. The specimen's table records roughly 50,000 distinct CDR3 sequences. For these TCRs, the target antigens are not known. Sequenced material: naive CXCR3+ CD8+ T cells from blood. Indicated subset: CD45RO-CCR7+CD27+CD95- naive CD8+ T cells expressing CXCR3 (TNR3+). The receptors were gathered from a human donor in good health. Some clones in this sample may be carry-over from other donors' samples.

The chain has TRBV7-3 and TRBJ2-2. The CDR3 sequence is 13 residues long. Germline V gene sequence: CDR1 SGHTA, CDR2 FQGTGA. The CDR3 protein is CASSSVDAGELFF.

J is TRBJ2-7 and V is TRBV15; the TRBD1 assignment by TCRdb is unverifiable without DNA. The germline V gene has CDR1 LNHNV and CDR2 YYDKDF (reference sequence). This CDR3 contains 15 residues. CDR3 loop: CATSKSGTGRYEQCF.

The J gene is TRBJ2-7, the V gene TRBV20-1. The germline V gene has CDR1 DFQATT and CDR2 SNEGSKA (reference sequence). The CDR3 contains 14 residues. The CDR3 sequence is CSARGLHSSYEQYF.

The chain combines TRBV25-1 with TRBJ1-1; TCRdb picks TRBD1, but there is no DNA to check that call. CDR1 is MGHDK, CDR2 SYGVNS, per germline. The CDR3 spans 16 residues. The CDR3 here is CASSDPGTGPGLEAFF.

The V call is TRBV4-2, the J call TRBJ2-2. Germline V CDR1 and CDR2: LGHNA, YNFKEQ. The CDR3 totals 14 residues. CDR3 region: CASSQDAATGELFF.

The chain is built from TRBV29-1 and TRBJ2-5; no DNA is available, so the TRBD1 call from TCRdb remains unchecked. Germline V gene lookup returns CDR1 SQVTM and CDR2 ANQGSEA. This CDR3 has 13 residues. The CDR3 spells CSVEPGLLETQYF. Filled out from reference TRBV29-1 and TRBJ2-5, the complete variable domain reads SAVISQKPSRDICQRGTSLTIQCQVDSQVTMMFWYRQQPGQSLTLIATANQGSEATYESGFVIDKFPISRPNLTFSTLTVSNMSPEDSSIYLCSVEPGLLETQYFGPGTRLLVL.

J is TRBJ2-2 and V is TRBV19. From germline, CDR1 is LNHDA and CDR2 SQIVND (reference sequence). The CDR3 extends over 13 amino acids. This CDR3 is CASSYTDTGELFF.

The CDR3 reads CASSQDRGGSHYGYTF. The V and J genes are TRBV4-3 and TRBJ1-2; TCRdb selects TRBD1, and the lack of DNA leaves this call unchecked. There are 16 residues in the CDR3. Germline-derived CDR1 and CDR2 are LGHNA and YSLEER.

This chain links TRBV10-3 with TRBJ1-1. The CDR3 totals 13 residues. Germline CDR1 is ENHRY and CDR2 is SYGVKD. The CDR3 is CAIMPDEATEAFF.

The genes are TRBV6-2 or TRBV6-3 and TRBJ1-4. This CDR3 is built from 15 residues. In germline, CDR1 is MNHEY, CDR2 SVGEGT. Here the CDR3 reads CASSLSQGPNEKLFF.

The chain is built from TRBV6-6 and TRBJ2-1; the TCRdb call, TRBD2, lacks DNA for checking. CDR1 is MNHNY, CDR2 SVGAGI, per germline (reference sequence). CDR3 length equals 14 residues. The CDR3 spells CASSYQTSYNEQFF.

The chain employs TRBV12-3 or TRBV12-4 and TRBJ2-5; TCRdb designates TRBD2, a call that cannot be tested without DNA. CDR3 size: 14 residues. CDR3 sequence reads: CASSLGTRKETQYF.

The chain joins TRBV6-2 or TRBV6-3 to TRBJ2-7; TCRdb outputs TRBD1, but without DNA this stays unchecked. In germline, CDR1 is MNHEY, CDR2 SVGEGT. The CDR3 is 14 amino acids. The CDR3 reads CASSYMTENYEQYF.

This chain connects TRBV7-6 to TRBJ1-5. The germline V gene encodes CDR1 SGHVS and CDR2 FNYEAQ. The CDR3 has 13 residues. The CDR3: CASSSSSNQPQHF.

The chain couples TRBV7-9 to TRBJ2-5; the TCRdb call, TRBD1, lacks DNA for checking. CDR3 length: 13 residues. Germline CDR1 and CDR2: SEHNR and FQNEAQ (reference sequence). CDR3 loop: CASWGQAPETQYF.

V and J are TRBV15 and TRBJ2-1; TCRdb's D call, TRBD1, is unchecked because there is no DNA. The CDR3 length is 15 residues. Germline V lookup: CDR1 LNHNV, CDR2 YYDKDF (reference sequence). CDR3 residues: CATSRDQGENNEQFF. The entire variable domain, with the rest obtained from reference TRBV15 and TRBJ2-1, is as follows: DAMVIQNPRYQVTQFGKPVTLSCSQTLNHNVMYWYQQKSSQAPKLLFHYYDKDFNNEADTPDNFQSRRPNTSFCFLDIRSPGLGDTAMYLCATSRDQGENNEQFFGPGTRLTVL.

J is TRBJ2-2 and V is TRBV3-1. Per germline, CDR1 LGHDT and CDR2 YNNKEL (reference sequence). The CDR3 is 13 residues long. The CDR3: CASSQILTGELFF.

The chain combines TRBV4-2 with TRBJ2-1; TCRdb's D gene call, TRBD2, goes unchecked for lack of DNA. The CDR3 runs to 16 residues. Germline CDR1 and CDR2: LGHNA and YNFKEQ. The chain's CDR3 is CASSQEAEYSYNEQFF.

The J gene is TRBJ2-7, the V gene TRBV24-1; TCRdb's D call, TRBD1, is unchecked because there is no DNA. The germline gives CDR1 KGHDR, CDR2 SFDVKD. The CDR3 runs to 15 residues. CDR3 loop: CATSDDHRGGYEQYF.

This chain connects TRBV29-1 to TRBJ2-5; the TRBD2 assignment by TCRdb is unverifiable without DNA. The V gene's germline CDR1 is SQVTM and CDR2 ANQGSEA. CDR3 length: 13 amino acids. The CDR3 is CSVEEGSGETQYF.

CDR3 sequence: CASSSERAGNQPQHF. The J gene is TRBJ1-5, the V gene TRBV28. This CDR3 is built from 15 residues. Germline V gene data show CDR1 as MDHEN and CDR2 as SYDVKM.

The chain combines TRBV20-1 with TRBJ1-1. Germline V gives CDR1 DFQATT, CDR2 SNEGSKA (reference sequence). The CDR3 covers 13 residues. The CDR3 sequence is CSHWGNMNTEAFF.

CDR3 sequence: CASSQDIGGADGYTF. The V gene is TRBV4-3, the J gene TRBJ1-2; TCRdb's D call of TRBD1 is untestable without DNA. The CDR3 extends over 15 amino acids. Looked up from germline, CDR1 is LGHNA and CDR2 is YSLEER.

V and J are TRBV18 and TRBJ2-1. The CDR3 loop spans 14 amino acids. Germline CDR1 reads KGHSH; CDR2 reads LQKENI. The CDR3 protein is CASSPVTLYNEQFF.

This rearrangement joins TRBV6-6 to TRBJ1-1. The CDR3 spans 14 residues. Looked up from germline, CDR1 is MNHNY and CDR2 is SVGAGI (reference sequence). The CDR3: CASSYADRSTEAFF.

The CDR3 reads CSAIPGGTDTQYF. This rearrangement joins TRBV29-1 to TRBJ2-3; the TRBD1 assignment by TCRdb is unverifiable without DNA. Germline values: CDR1 SQVTM, CDR2 ANQGSEA. This CDR3 is 13 amino acids long.

The chain couples TRBV28 to TRBJ2-7; TCRdb proposes TRBD2, but this gene call is untestable without DNA. The CDR3 is made up of 14 amino acids. Germline V gene data show CDR1 as MDHEN and CDR2 as SYDVKM. The CDR3 region is CASSWGVLRDEQYF.